This T cell receptor beta chain was identified during a study of blood T cell repertoires in COVID-19. Study-level information: The samples span acute and convalescent COVID-19 from the United States, Italy and Spain.

The CDR3 is 17 residues long. The germline CDR1 and CDR2 sequences are LNHDA and SQIVND (reference sequence). The V segment lost 0 bases and the J segment 3 bases; nucleotides outside the gene matches: 8. Authors' processing steps: Counts of nucleated cells, estimated from reference gene primer amplification, were obtained. TCRdb's table, derived via immunoSEQ multiplex PCR, lists solely in-frame clones and lacks some. V and J calls plus clone size are reproduced from that table; the DNA served to infer D and trimming. The table lists 200,000 to 300,000 clones, about 87% of them singletons. V gene TRBV19 combines with J gene TRBJ2-1; 7 nucleotides agree with TRBD2. The sample consisted of peripheral blood. This clonotype was obtained from a woman aged 55-75 years with COVID-19, enrolled during active disease. CDR3 DNA: TGTGCCAGTAGTATAGATCTCCCAGCGGGGCTCTACAATGAGCAGTTCTTC. The encoded protein is CASSIDLPAGLYNEQFF.